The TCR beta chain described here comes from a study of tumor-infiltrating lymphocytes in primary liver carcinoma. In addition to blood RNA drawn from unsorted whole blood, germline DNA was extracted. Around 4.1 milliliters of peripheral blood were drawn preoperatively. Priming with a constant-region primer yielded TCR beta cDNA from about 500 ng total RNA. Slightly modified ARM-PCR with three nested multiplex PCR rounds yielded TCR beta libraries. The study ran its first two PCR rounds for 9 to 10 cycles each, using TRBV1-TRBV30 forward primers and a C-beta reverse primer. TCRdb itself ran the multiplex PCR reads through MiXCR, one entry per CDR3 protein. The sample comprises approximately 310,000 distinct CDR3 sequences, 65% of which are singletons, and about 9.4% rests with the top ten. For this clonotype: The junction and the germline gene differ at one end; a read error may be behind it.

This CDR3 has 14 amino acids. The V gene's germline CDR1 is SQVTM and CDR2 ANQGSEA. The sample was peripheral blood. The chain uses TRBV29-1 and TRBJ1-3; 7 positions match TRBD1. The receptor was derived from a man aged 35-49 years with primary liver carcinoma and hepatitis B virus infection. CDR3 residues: CSVEQGTSGDTIYF. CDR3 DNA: TGCAGCGTCGAACAGGGGACCTCTGGAGACACCATATATTTT.